The present T cell receptor beta chain was sequenced within a study of vaccination and CD4 T cells after COVID-19. Researchers used the Oncomine TCR Beta short-read assay to sequence DNA from cultured CD4+ T cells. TCRdb fed the PCR reads into MiXCR, producing one record per CDR3 protein. The sample yields approximately 5,400 distinct CDR3 sequences, about 62% seen once. Trimming removed 5 bases from V and 7 bases from J; junction bases left unmatched: 10. There are 15 residues in the CDR3. Germline lookup yields CDR1 MNHEY and CDR2 SVGEGT. This sample's treatment: approximately nine-day PBMC culture with coronavirus spike peptide pools or control peptides (ViraFEST assay). The collection of CD4+ T cells from the unexposed donor took place before the COVID-19 pandemic (2011-2018). Note on this clonotype: Its antigen is currently unknown.

The specimen was CD4+ T cells from blood, cultured in vitro. The clonotype was recovered from a human donor in good health. The J gene is TRBJ1-5, the V gene TRBV6-2 or TRBV6-3; 8 positions agree with TRBD1. The CDR3 protein is CASSPRRQGAQPQHF. The DNA for the CDR3 is TGTGCCAGCAGTCCTCGTAGGCAGGGGGCCCAGCCCCAGCATTTT.